This TCR beta chain was identified during a study of OX40 agonist ivuxolimab in advanced cancers. Study as a whole: People in dose escalation had one of these cancers: hepatocellular carcinoma, melanoma, renal cell or head and neck cancer.

The CDR3 sequence is 17 residues long. Germline V gene data show CDR1 as PRHDT and CDR2 as FYEKMQ (reference sequence). Trimming removed 7 bases from V and 0 bases from J, with 19 bases in between. TCRdb keeps only in-frame clones here, not all; method: immunoSEQ multiplex PCR. Of around 90,000 clones detected, about 90% appear once; the ten largest clones hold 7.4%. The genes are TRBV13 and TRBJ1-3; tentatively, D is TRBD1 (5 bases). The receptor was derived from an adult with an advanced solid tumor such as melanoma, head and neck, liver or kidney cancer. Specimen: CD4+ or CD8+ T cells sorted from blood, collected in a trial of the OX40 agonist ivuxolimab. In DNA, the CDR3 is TGTGCCAGCAATTTTCGGGGACCCGCAAACTCTGGAAACACCATATATTTT. Translating it yields CASNFRGPANSGNTIYF.